This T cell receptor (beta chain) was retrieved from a study of spatial heterogeneity in lung cancer. Overall study context: There were consistently more beta-chain sequences detected than alpha-chain sequences.

V dropped 0 bases and J dropped 10; count of bases not matched to a gene: 10. This CDR3 comprises 15 residues. Germline V gives CDR1 SGHNT, CDR2 YYREEE (reference sequence). Each CDR3 protein gets one entry after TCRdb re-called the 5' RACE reads with MiXCR. Among over 8,000 distinct CDR3 sequences listed, roughly 6.4% were seen once. Time point specified: sample taken at primary tumor resection. The cohort: about 79 early-stage, untreated non-small cell lung cancer patients. By proportion, this clonotype is medium-sized. The TCR originated in a male donor with early-stage non-small cell lung cancer. The chain combines TRBV5-4 with TRBJ2-1, with 7 bases lining up with TRBD2. Sequencing used normal lung tissue next to the tumor, obtained at surgery. CDR3 sequence: CASSLGAGAPVEQFF. In nucleotides, the CDR3 is TGTGCCAGCAGCTTGGGTGCGGGAGCCCCTGTGGAGCAGTTCTTC.